The 24 T cell receptor beta chains listed next were all sequenced from one sample in a study of blood T cell repertoires in COVID-19. Profiled with immunoSEQ multiplex PCR; TCRdb holds only in-frame clones, not every one. The data hold roughly 220,000 clones, with approximately 78% observed a single time. The sequencing input was peripheral blood. The receptors stem from a woman older than 75 with COVID-19, enrolled during active disease.

The chain is built from TRBV29-1 and TRBJ1-1, with D unclear. The germline CDR1 and CDR2 sequences are SQVTM and ANQGSEA. There are 13 residues in the CDR3. V gave up 3 bases and J gave up 2 bases, with 10 bases separating them. The CDR3 loop reads CSVERVINTEAFF. DNA for the CDR3: TGCAGCGTTGAGAGGGTTATAAACACTGAAGCTTTCTTT.

This sequence joins TRBV3-1 (or the pseudogene TRBV3-2) and TRBJ2-2, with TRBD1 as a possible D gene (6 bases). CDR1 LGHDT and CDR2 YNNKEL come from the germline V gene (reference sequence). V was trimmed by 4 bases and J by 7 bases, leaving 13 bases between them. This CDR3 has 14 residues. As DNA, the CDR3 is TGTGCCAGCAGCCTCGACAGGCTGCGCGGGGAGCTGTTTTTT. Translation gives CASSLDRLRGELFF.

The CDR3 DNA is TGTGCCAGCAGCGCCCTCGGGGGAACTAGATCCGAAGCTTTCTTT. Amino acids: CASSALGGTRSEAFF. The J gene is TRBJ1-1, the V gene TRBV7-9; D possibly corresponds to TRBD1 (5 bases). Trimming removed 5 bases at V and 8 bases at J, with 21 bases between. The CDR3 spans 15 residues. Germline V lookup: CDR1 SEHNR, CDR2 FQNEAQ (reference sequence).

This rearrangement joins TRBV5-1 to TRBJ1-2; TRBD1 agrees at 9 bases. Trimming at V came to 5 bases and at J to 6 bases, leaving 5 bases not matched to a gene. Germline CDR1 reads SGHRS; CDR2 reads YFSETQ. The CDR3 length is 13 residues. The CDR3: CASSGDRENGYTF. The CDR3 coding sequence is TGCGCCAGCAGTGGGGACAGGGAAAATGGCTACACCTTC.

The V gene is TRBV6-5, the J gene TRBJ1-3, with D unresolved. Trimming removed 6 bases at V and 0 bases at J, with 6 bases between. The CDR3 covers 13 residues. The germline gives CDR1 MNHEY, CDR2 SVGAGI. DNA of the CDR3: TGTGCCAGCAGACTTATCTCTGGAAACACCATATATTTT. The encoded protein is CASRLISGNTIYF.

The genes are TRBV5-1 and TRBJ2-5, with 7 bases matching TRBD2. The V gene end was trimmed by 0 bases and the J gene end by 2 bases; junction bases not matched to a gene: 4. Looked up from germline, CDR1 is SGHRS and CDR2 is YFSETQ. The CDR3 length is 15 residues. The CDR3 DNA reads TGCGCCAGCAGCTTGGGGCGGGGACTACAAGAGACCCAGTACTTC. It yields the protein CASSLGRGLQETQYF. Based on the CDR3 plus reference TRBV5-1 and TRBJ2-5, the full variable domain is KAGVTQTPRYLIKTRGQQVTLSCSPISGHRSVSWYQQTPGQGLQFLFEYFSETQRNKGNFPGRFSGRQFSNSRSEMNVSTLELGDSALYLCASSLGRGLQETQYFGPGTRLLVL.

The V call is TRBV29-1, the J call TRBJ2-1, with 12 bases that match TRBD2. Germline CDR1 and CDR2: SQVTM and ANQGSEA. The CDR3 loop spans 15 amino acids. Trimming at V came to 4 bases and at J to 4 bases, leaving 5 bases not matched to a gene. CDR3 nucleotides: TGCAGCGTTGGGGGAGGGACTAGCGGGTACAATGAGCAGTTCTTC. Protein product: CSVGGGTSGYNEQFF.

V gene TRBV27 combines with J gene TRBJ1-1; D gene ambiguous. This CDR3 is built from 15 residues. The V end lost 5 bases, the J end lost 3 bases, and 16 bases lay between the germline ends. The germline gives CDR1 MNHEY, CDR2 SMNVEV (reference sequence). CDR3 residues: CASSPLIREDTEAFF. The CDR3, as DNA: TGTGCCAGCAGTCCCCTAATAAGAGAGGACACTGAAGCTTTCTTT.

The chain links TRBV7-9 to TRBJ1-1; D remains unclear. Trimming removed 2 bases from V and 0 bases from J, with 10 bases in between. Germline V gene lookup returns CDR1 SEHNR and CDR2 FQNEAQ (reference sequence). CDR3 length equals 15 residues. CDR3 amino acids: CASSLKVGVNTEAFF. CDR3 nucleotide sequence: TGTGCCAGCAGCTTAAAGGTTGGAGTGAACACTGAAGCTTTCTTT.

The genes are TRBV5-1 and TRBJ2-2, with TRBD1 matching 7 bases. This CDR3 contains 17 residues. V dropped 0 bases and J dropped 4; count of bases not matched to a gene: 9. The germline V gene encodes CDR1 SGHRS and CDR2 YFSETQ. The CDR3 bases are TGCGCCAGCAGCTTGGGTAAAGGGGGCCTTAGCACCGGGGAGCTGTTTTTT. Translated, it gives CASSLGKGGLSTGELFF.

The chain has TRBV27 and TRBJ1-4, with TRBD1 identical over 9 bases. Germline loops: CDR1 MNHEY, CDR2 SMNVEV (reference sequence). The V segment lost 5 bases and the J segment 0 bases; nucleotides outside the gene matches: 1. The CDR3 contains 15 residues. The CDR3 nucleotides read TGTGCCAGCAGTAGACAGGGGGCAACTAATGAAAAACTGTTTTTT. Translation gives CASSRQGATNEKLFF.

The chain joins TRBV6-5 to TRBJ2-2; maybe TRBD1 (6 bases). Germline CDR1 reads MNHEY; CDR2 reads SVGAGI. The CDR3 consists of 15 residues. V shed 7 bases and J shed 4 bases, with 16 bases lying between them. CDR3 DNA sequence: TGTGCCAGCACCCCGACAGGTTCTAGCACCGGGGAGCTGTTTTTT. Protein sequence: CASTPTGSSTGELFF.

V is TRBV6-2 or TRBV6-3 and J is TRBJ2-7; 12 positions agree with TRBD2. V was pared by 5 bases and J by 5 bases, with 10 bases of the junction left unmatched. From germline, CDR1 is MNHEY and CDR2 SVGEGT. CDR3 length: 16 amino acids. The chain's CDR3 is CASSASGRALRDEQYF. CDR3 coding DNA: TGTGCCAGCAGTGCTAGCGGGAGGGCTCTCAGGGACGAGCAGTACTTC.

This rearrangement joins TRBV5-4 to TRBJ1-1; D is possibly TRBD1 (6 bases). Trimming left V 3 bases short and J 2 bases short, with 17 bases between. This CDR3 region has 16 residues. The germline gives CDR1 SGHNT, CDR2 YYREEE (reference sequence). This CDR3 is CASSWGQGTLNTEAFF. The CDR3 DNA reads TGTGCCAGCAGCTGGGGGCAGGGGACCTTAAACACTGAAGCTTTCTTT.

The chain couples TRBV7-9 to TRBJ1-5; possible D gene TRBD1, 6 bases. The CDR3 has 13 residues. Trimming removed 1 base from V and 7 bases from J, with 8 bases in between. Germline CDR1 SEHNR, CDR2 FQNEAQ (reference sequence). The CDR3 spells CASSLGGHQPQHF. In DNA, the CDR3 is TGTGCCAGCAGCTTAGGGGGGCACCAGCCCCAGCATTTT.

This clone was detected only a few times. The CDR3 here is CASSRTSGASYEQYF. CDR3 nucleotides: TGTGCCAGCAGCCGGACTAGCGGGGCTTCCTACGAGCAGTACTTC. The chain recombines TRBV5-4 with TRBJ2-7; TRBD2 matches 12 bases. The CDR3 is made up of 15 amino acids. From germline, CDR1 is SGHNT and CDR2 YYREEE (reference sequence). After removal of 4 bases from V and 1 base from J, the junction contained 3 bases not matched to a gene.

A single count supports this clone. The V and J genes are TRBV5-1 and TRBJ2-5; 7 bases are a match to TRBD1. Germline V gene data show CDR1 as SGHRS and CDR2 as YFSETQ. The CDR3 contains 16 residues. V dropped 1 base and J dropped 5; count of bases not matched to a gene: 11. The CDR3 sequence is CASSLTGQRYGETQYF. The CDR3 DNA reads as TGCGCCAGCAGCTTGACGGGACAGAGATATGGGGAGACCCAGTACTTC.

This chain uses TRBV19 with TRBJ2-7; 10 positions agree with TRBD2. The CDR3 has 15 residues. V lost 1 base to trimming and J lost 3 bases; unmatched junction nucleotides: 3. Germline V lookup: CDR1 LNHDA, CDR2 SQIVND (reference sequence). The CDR3 region has the DNA TGTGCCAGTAGTATAGCTAGCGGGAGAATCTACGAGCAGTACTTC. This gives the protein CASSIASGRIYEQYF. The complete variable domain, with remaining parts taken from reference TRBV19 and TRBJ2-7, reads DGGITQSPKYLFRKEGQNVTLSCEQNLNHDAMYWYRQDPGQGLRLIYYSQIVNDFQKGDIAEGYSVSREKKESFPLTVTSAQKNPTAFYLCASSIASGRIYEQYFGPGTRLTVT.

V is TRBV4-1 and J is TRBJ1-2, with 7 bases that match TRBD1. The CDR3 totals 14 residues. The V segment lost 4 bases and the J segment 4 bases; nucleotides outside the gene matches: 6. Germline CDR1 and CDR2: MGHRA and YSYEKL. CDR3 bases: TGCGCCAGCAGCCCCACCGGGACAGTCTATGGCTACACCTTC. Translation: CASSPTGTVYGYTF.

This chain uses TRBV30 with TRBJ2-7, with D possibly matching TRBD2 (5 bases). Germline CDR1 GTSNPN, CDR2 SVGIG (reference sequence). V was cut by 4 bases and J by 2 bases, with 15 bases left in between. The CDR3 consists of 14 residues. CDR3 protein: CAWTRRGPTYEQYF. CDR3 sequence (DNA): TGTGCCTGGACGAGAAGAGGGCCTACCTACGAGCAGTACTTC.

This chain links TRBV5-4 with TRBJ2-3; maybe TRBD2 (6 bases). The CDR3 loop spans 13 amino acids. Trimming removed 7 bases at V and 2 bases at J, with 11 bases between. The germline CDR1 and CDR2 sequences are SGHNT and YYREEE (reference sequence). The CDR3 sequence: CASGGNNTDTQYF. The CDR3 DNA follows: TGTGCCAGCGGCGGGAACAACACAGATACGCAGTATTTT.

The genes are TRBV5-4 and TRBJ2-2, with D hard to call. This CDR3 has 16 amino acids. Trimming took off 0 bases at V and 0 bases at J, with 9 bases between the two ends. From germline, CDR1 is SGHNT and CDR2 YYREEE (reference sequence). The CDR3 loop reads CASSLGGKANTGELFF. DNA for the CDR3: TGTGCCAGCAGCTTGGGAGGAAAAGCGAACACCGGGGAGCTGTTTTTT.

V is TRBV27 and J is TRBJ2-7, with 14 nucleotides matching TRBD2. Trimming took 6 bases from V and 0 from J; bases not matched to a gene: 1. Germline V gene data show CDR1 as MNHEY and CDR2 as SMNVEV (reference sequence). This CDR3 spans 15 amino acids. The CDR3 region is CASRGLAGGSYEQYF. In DNA, the CDR3 is TGTGCCAGCAGAGGACTAGCGGGAGGCTCCTACGAGCAGTACTTC.

The CDR3: CASSQTGTDYGYTF. The DNA for the CDR3 is TGTGCCAGCAGCCAAACCGGGACTGACTATGGCTACACCTTC. The genes are TRBV7-8 and TRBJ1-2; D is possibly TRBD1 (5 bases). Germline CDR1 and CDR2: SGHVS and FQNEAQ. The CDR3 is 14 residues long. The germline V and J ends were trimmed by 5 bases and 3 bases, with 13 bases remaining between them.